Presented here are 8 T cell receptor beta chains from one specimen sequenced in a study of blood T cell repertoires in COVID-19. This table comes from immunoSEQ multiplex PCR, and its TCRdb copy is limited to in-frame clones, with some not included. The table shows fewer than 60,000 clones, with approximately 89% occurring only once. The sample was peripheral blood. These receptors came from a man older than 75 with active or convalescent COVID-19.

V usage is TRBV7-2 and J usage is TRBJ2-7; 12 nucleotides align to TRBD2. V shed 5 bases and J 2 bases; nucleotides not matched to a gene: 4. The CDR3 covers 15 residues. Per the germline V gene, CDR1 is SGHTA and CDR2 is FQGNSA. The CDR3 nucleotides read TGTGCCAGCAGCGAACTAGCGGGGGGTGCCTACGAGCAGTACTTC. It codes for CASSELAGGAYEQYF.

In this sample, this clone turned up once. V gene TRBV7-9 combines with J gene TRBJ2-1, with 9 bases aligning to TRBD1. CDR1 and CDR2 from the germline V gene are SEHNR and FQNEAQ (reference sequence). The CDR3 is made up of 16 amino acids. Unmatched junction bases numbered 7, after V lost 1 base and J lost 6 bases. CDR3 DNA: TGTGCCAGCAGCTTAGTGGGACAGGGTTCGTTCAATGAGCAGTTCTTC. Translated, it gives CASSLVGQGSFNEQFF.

This chain connects TRBV30 to TRBJ1-5; D gene uncertain. The length of the CDR3 is 13 residues. Germline CDR1 is GTSNPN and CDR2 is SVGIG (reference sequence). Trimming took off 0 bases at V and 8 bases at J, with 11 bases between the two ends. The CDR3 nucleotides are TGTGCCTGGAGTGTAGTCGGGATAGAGCCCCAGCATTTT. Translation: CAWSVVGIEPQHF.

The gene calls are TRBV5-1 and TRBJ2-2; 9 bases line up with TRBD1. Per the germline V gene, CDR1 is SGHRS and CDR2 is YFSETQ. CDR3 length: 16 residues. Losses at the gene ends were 0 bases for V and 4 bases for J; bases not matched to a gene: 4. CDR3 in DNA: TGCGCCAGCAGCTTGGACGACAGGGGGGTCACCGGGGAGCTGTTTTTT. The encoded protein is CASSLDDRGVTGELFF.

This chain links TRBV28 with TRBJ1-1; 9 bases are a match to TRBD1. There are 15 residues in the CDR3. The trim removed 4 bases at V and 10 bases at J, leaving 13 bases unmatched. CDR1 and CDR2 (germline): MDHEN, SYDVKM. The CDR3 sequence is CASSSPGQGPNLAFF. The DNA of the CDR3 is TGTGCCAGCAGTTCCCCGGGACAGGGACCTAATCTAGCTTTCTTT.

In its sample, this clone was seen a few times. This rearrangement joins TRBV7-8 to TRBJ2-7; 8 positions agree with TRBD2. J lost 3 bases, V lost 4 bases, and 5 bases had no gene match. Germline assignment: CDR1 SGHVS and CDR2 FQNEAQ. The CDR3 runs to 14 residues. The CDR3 bases are TGTGCCAGCAGCTGGCGGCTAGCGGGCTACGAGCAGTACTTC. As protein: CASSWRLAGYEQYF.

The chain links TRBV28 to TRBJ1-1, with 7 bases fitting TRBD1. The CDR3 totals 16 residues. Germline CDR1 MDHEN, CDR2 SYDVKM. V was clipped by 2 bases and J by 5 bases; unmatched bases: 11. The DNA of the CDR3 is TGTGCCAGCAGTTTAGGTAGCGGCAGGGGGAGAACTGAAGCTTTCTTT. Amino acid sequence: CASSLGSGRGRTEAFF.

V is TRBV3-1 (or the pseudogene TRBV3-2) and J is TRBJ2-3, with TRBD1 as a possible D gene (7 bases). The V gene lost 6 bases and the J gene lost 4 bases, with 14 bases spanning the gap. CDR3 length: 14 amino acids. The germline V gene encodes CDR1 LGHDT and CDR2 YNNKEL (reference sequence). The CDR3 DNA is TGTGCCAGCAGTACAGGGGAGGAGGCAGATACGCAGTATTTT. Its protein product is CASSTGEEADTQYF.